This TCR beta chain emerged from a study of Graves' ophthalmopathy and Graves' hyperthyroidism. Under 3 months in duration, the ophthalmopathy in affected donors had moderate-to-severe activity, CAS ≥3 and NOSPECS ≥4. Physicians reached a diagnosis by relying on clinical symptoms, serum thyroxine, TRAb, thyroid ultrasound and orbital computed tomography. Study results and limitations: Discriminating ophthalmopathy from stable hyperthyroidism, a 13-signature model attained a sensitivity of about 85% and a specificity of approximately 77%.

This CDR3 has 15 residues. Germline lookup yields CDR1 MNHNS and CDR2 SASEGT. The V segment lost 4 bases and the J segment 2 bases; nucleotides outside the gene matches: 5. This clonotype was counted between two and nine times. As yet, its antigen is unknown. The authors amplified TCR beta CDR3 regions from RNA transcripts. Second-round multiplex PCR came after a first-round RT-PCR that employed HTBI primers. From the multiplex PCR reads, TCRdb called clonotypes with MiXCR, one entry per CDR3 protein. The sample carries fewer than 600,000 distinct CDR3 sequences, about an eighth recorded once. The chain recombines TRBV6-1 with TRBJ2-7; 10 bases fit TRBD2. The sequence derives from a woman aged 25 to 39 with Graves' ophthalmopathy. Sequenced: blood. CDR3 DNA: TGTGCCAGCAGTGTCACTAGCGGGAACACCTACGAGCAGTACTTC. Its translation: CASSVTSGNTYEQYF.